This is a list of T cell receptor beta chains from one sample in a study of brain T cells in children with intractable seizures. Clones were sequenced by immunoSEQ multiplex PCR, and TCRdb holds only the in-frame ones, with some missing. The sample carries about 80,000 clones, about 90% recorded once. This sample comprised peripheral blood, obtained at surgery. These receptors were collected from a girl aged 2 to 9 with Rasmussen encephalitis and intractable seizures. Both conserved end residues are part of each CDR3. Size tells how often a clone was seen (once, few, many) or the class of an expanded clone, and some rows leave it out.

>TRBJ1-1|.|TRBV6-5
CASNFQGEAFF
>TRBJ1-5|.|TRBV15
CATSRLGEPQHF
>TRBJ2-5|.|TRBV10-3
CAIGASGLWETQYF
>TRBJ2-7|.|TRBV11-2
CASSLDRDEQYF
>TRBJ1-2|few|TRBV27
CASSLSGRAGYTF
>TRBJ1-6|.|TRBV12-5
CASGLKPGPGHSPLHF
>TRBJ1-2|.|TRBV6-5
CASSYNTGPSGGYTF
>TRBJ1-5|.|TRBV6-5
CASSFGGENQPQHF
>TRBJ2-2|.|TRBV3-1/TRBV3-2
CASSQVSGPFSGELFF
>TRBJ1-2|.|TRBV10-2
CASRTVGAEGGYTF
>TRBJ1-1|.|TRBV18
CASSPTKGWHTEAFF
>TRBJ2-5|.|TRBV6-1
CASSELGGLAGTQYF
>TRBJ1-4|.|TRBV5-6
CASSPGQGVEKLFF
>TRBJ2-5|once|TRBV11-2
CASSVGSEHQETQYF
>TRBJ1-3|.|TRBV7-9
CASSFVRGSGNTIYF
>TRBJ1-1|.|TRBV20-1
CSASRGEGNTEAFF
>TRBJ2-7|.|TRBV18
CASSNQGGGNEQYF
>TRBJ2-1|.|TRBV6-1
CASSESGRIDEQFF
>TRBJ2-3|.|TRBV5-4
CASSLPRAGGPTDTQYF
>TRBJ1-6|.|TRBV5-4
CASSPNTYNSPLHF
>TRBJ1-1|once|TRBV5-6
CASSLRSNNRSTEAFF
>TRBJ2-5|.|TRBV5-4
CASSFGPASQETQYF
>TRBJ2-1|.|TRBV5-1
CASSLGVVEEQFF
>TRBJ2-6|.|TRBV5-1
CATKRGESGANVLTF
>TRBJ2-1|.|TRBV12-5
CASGLGTSGNEQFF
>TRBJ2-5|.|TRBV5-1
CASSWERETQYF
>TRBJ2-2|.|TRBV6-5
CASSYAGSGELFF
>TRBJ2-7|.|TRBV30
CAWSPGAYEQYF
>TRBJ2-3|.|TRBV3-1/TRBV3-2
CASSQVWTFSTDTQYF
>TRBJ2-2|.|TRBV5-5
CASSLPPGRANTGELFF
>TRBJ2-7|.|TRBV5-6
CASSWRDGSYEQYF
>TRBJ2-5|once|TRBV27
CASRGLAGGETQYF
>TRBJ2-3|medium-sized|TRBV4-1
CASSQDAGQGTDTQYF
>TRBJ2-1|.|TRBV3-1/TRBV3-2
CASSPSGSHYNEQFF
>TRBJ1-2|.|TRBV29-1
CSALTANVGYTF
>TRBJ2-7|.|TRBV4-1
CASSRQLAGDEQYF
>TRBJ2-5|.|TRBV29-1
CSAKEWASGSLYF
>TRBJ2-2|.|TRBV28
CASRPGQVGYTGELFF
>TRBJ2-3|.|TRBV28
CASRPISSGGRADTQYF
>TRBJ2-7|.|TRBV11-2
CASSEGAYEQYF
>TRBJ1-5|once|TRBV28
CASRTDRTVGNQPQHF
>TRBJ2-3|once|TRBV27
CASTSIDTQYF
>TRBJ1-1|.|TRBV28
CASSTPGGVGFF
>TRBJ1-1|.|TRBV28
CASRHTNTEAFF
>TRBJ1-4|.|TRBV27
CASSHGEKLFF
>TRBJ2-5|.|TRBV4-1
CASSQGTGSSETQYF
>TRBJ1-6|.|TRBV6-4
CASSSFFASTGPIPLHF
>TRBJ2-1|once|TRBV2
CASSVPTGLNEQFF
>TRBJ2-4|.|TRBV2
CASSNNRDRNIQYF